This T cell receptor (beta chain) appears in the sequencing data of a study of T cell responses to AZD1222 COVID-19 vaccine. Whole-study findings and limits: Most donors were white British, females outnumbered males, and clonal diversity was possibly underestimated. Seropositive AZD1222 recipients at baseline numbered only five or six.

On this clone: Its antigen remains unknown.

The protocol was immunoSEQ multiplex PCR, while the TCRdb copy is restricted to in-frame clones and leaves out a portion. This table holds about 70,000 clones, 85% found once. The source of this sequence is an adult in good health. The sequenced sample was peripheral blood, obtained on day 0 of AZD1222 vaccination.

For the CDR3, the DNA is TGTGCCAGCAGTAGGGGTTCTGGAAACACCATATATTTT. Protein sequence: CASSRGSGNTIYF. The chain uses TRBV6-5 and TRBJ1-3; a possible D gene is TRBD1 (5 bases). The CDR3 consists of 13 residues. Germline CDR1 is MNHEY and CDR2 is SVGAGI. V lost 5 bases, J lost 1 base, and 6 bases lay in between.